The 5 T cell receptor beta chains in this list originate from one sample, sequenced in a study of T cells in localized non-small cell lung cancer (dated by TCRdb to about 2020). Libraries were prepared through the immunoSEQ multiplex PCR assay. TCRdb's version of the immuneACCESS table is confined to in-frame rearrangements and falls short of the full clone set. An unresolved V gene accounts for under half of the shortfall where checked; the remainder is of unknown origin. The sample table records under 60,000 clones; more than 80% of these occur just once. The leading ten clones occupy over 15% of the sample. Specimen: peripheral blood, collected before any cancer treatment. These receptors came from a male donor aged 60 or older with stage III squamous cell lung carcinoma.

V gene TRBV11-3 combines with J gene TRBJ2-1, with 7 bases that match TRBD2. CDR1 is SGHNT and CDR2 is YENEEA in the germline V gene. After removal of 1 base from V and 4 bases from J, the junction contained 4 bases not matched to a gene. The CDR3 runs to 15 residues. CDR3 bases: TGTGCCAGCAGCTTAGGCCTAGCGGTATACAATGAGCAGTTCTTC. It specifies CASSLGLAVYNEQFF.

CDR3 bases: TGTGCCAGCAGCTTAGCATCCGGAGCGGGAGTAGCCGTCGAGCAGTACTTC. Translation gives CASSLASGAGVAVEQYF. The chain combines TRBV7-9 with TRBJ2-7; 8 bases are a match to TRBD2. This CDR3 has 17 amino acids. CDR1 and CDR2 from the germline V gene are SEHNR and FQNEAQ (reference sequence). The V segment lost 0 bases and the J segment 6 bases; nucleotides outside the gene matches: 13.

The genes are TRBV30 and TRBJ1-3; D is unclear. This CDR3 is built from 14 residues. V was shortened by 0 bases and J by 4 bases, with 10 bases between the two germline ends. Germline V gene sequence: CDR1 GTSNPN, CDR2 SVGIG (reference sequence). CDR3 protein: CAWSVPEAGNTIYF. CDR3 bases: TGTGCCTGGAGTGTACCGGAGGCCGGAAACACCATATATTTT.

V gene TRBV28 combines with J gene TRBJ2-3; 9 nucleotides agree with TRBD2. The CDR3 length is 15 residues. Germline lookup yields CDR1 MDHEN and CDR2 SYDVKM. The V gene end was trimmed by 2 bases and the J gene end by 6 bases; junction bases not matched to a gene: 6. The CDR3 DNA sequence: TGTGCCAGCAGTTTAGGGCGGGGGGGCCGTGATACGCAGTATTTT. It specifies CASSLGRGGRDTQYF.

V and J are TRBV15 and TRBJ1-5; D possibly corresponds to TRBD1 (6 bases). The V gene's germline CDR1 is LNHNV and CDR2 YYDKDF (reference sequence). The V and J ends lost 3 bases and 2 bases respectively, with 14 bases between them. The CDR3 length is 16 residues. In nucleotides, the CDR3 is TGTGCCACCAGCAGGGGGGGCGCTAGGGGCAATCAGCCCCAGCATTTT. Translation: CATSRGGARGNQPQHF.